The rows below give T cell receptor beta chains drawn from one sample of a study of shared clonotypes between healthy human individuals. The method was immunoSEQ multiplex PCR; TCRdb's version includes in-frame clones alone and lacks a portion of them. The sample contains over a million clones, around 78% of which appear only once. The sequencing sample was made of memory CD4+ T cells from PBMCs. These receptors were taken from a man aged 18-30 years in good health. Some clones in this sample may be carry-over from other donors' samples. CDR3s include the opening cysteine and the closing phenylalanine or tryptophan. A D gene is named only where the DNA matches it firmly. Clone size appears in some rows only: once, few, many, or a class for an expanded clone.

clone size: NA; D gene: NA; J gene: TRBJ1-2; V gene: TRBV27; CDR3 protein: CASSFRPPGYLEYGYTF; CDR3 DNA: TGTGCCAGCAGTTTTCGCCCCCCGGGGTACCTGGAATATGGCTACACCTTC
clone size: NA; D gene: NA; J gene: TRBJ2-5; V gene: TRBV5-4; CDR3 protein: CASSSGTQETQYF; CDR3 DNA: TGTGCCAGCAGCTCTGGGACCCAAGAGACCCAGTACTTC
clone size: once; D gene: NA; J gene: TRBJ1-6; V gene: TRBV9; CDR3 protein: CASSGEAHSSPLHF; CDR3 DNA: TGTGCCAGCAGCGGCGAAGCCCACAGTTCACCCCTCCACTTT
clone size: NA; D gene: NA; J gene: TRBJ2-2; V gene: TRBV6-5; CDR3 protein: CASSYSADPAGELFF; CDR3 DNA: TGTGCCAGCAGTTACTCGGCTGATCCCGCCGGGGAGCTGTTTTTT
clone size: NA; D gene: TRBD1; J gene: TRBJ2-2; V gene: TRBV15; CDR3 protein: CATSRTTGTGGRLVGELFF; CDR3 DNA: TGTGCCACCAGCAGAACAACCGGGACAGGGGGACGATTGGTCGGGGAGCTGTTTTTT
clone size: NA; D gene: NA; J gene: TRBJ1-1; V gene: TRBV7-2; CDR3 protein: CASSLLGRDEAFF; CDR3 DNA: TGTGCCAGCAGCCTCCTCGGGAGGGACGAAGCTTTCTTT
clone size: NA; D gene: NA; J gene: TRBJ2-3; V gene: TRBV15; CDR3 protein: CATSRDLGSTDTQYF; CDR3 DNA: TGTGCCACCAGCAGAGATCTTGGGAGCACAGATACGCAGTATTTT
clone size: NA; D gene: TRBD1; J gene: TRBJ2-5; V gene: TRBV2; CDR3 protein: CASRPTGARGETQYF; CDR3 DNA: TGTGCCAGCAGACCCACAGGGGCCCGCGGCGAGACCCAGTACTTC
clone size: NA; D gene: NA; J gene: TRBJ2-5; V gene: TRBV7-2; CDR3 protein: CASSSAAIGTQYF; CDR3 DNA: TGTGCCAGCAGCTCAGCTGCGATCGGGACCCAGTACTTC
clone size: NA; D gene: NA; J gene: TRBJ2-7; V gene: TRBV6-6; CDR3 protein: CASTRHGGSSYEQYF; CDR3 DNA: TGTGCCAGCACCCGCCACGGAGGAAGCTCCTACGAGCAGTACTTC
clone size: few; D gene: NA; J gene: TRBJ1-2; V gene: TRBV5-4; CDR3 protein: CASSFIGDYGYTF; CDR3 DNA: TGTGCCAGCAGCTTCATAGGGGACTATGGCTACACCTTC
clone size: NA; D gene: TRBD2; J gene: TRBJ2-2; V gene: TRBV19; CDR3 protein: CASRRASGTNTGELFF; CDR3 DNA: TGTGCCAGCAGGAGGGCTAGCGGTACGAACACCGGGGAGCTGTTTTTT
clone size: NA; D gene: NA; J gene: TRBJ2-3; V gene: TRBV5-4; CDR3 protein: CASSGTFYTDTQYF; CDR3 DNA: TGTGCCAGCAGCGGCACGTTTTACACAGATACGCAGTATTTT
clone size: NA; D gene: NA; J gene: TRBJ1-4; V gene: TRBV18; CDR3 protein: CASSPSSNEKLFF; CDR3 DNA: TGTGCCAGCTCACCGAGCAGTAATGAAAAACTGTTTTTT
clone size: NA; D gene: NA; J gene: TRBJ1-1; V gene: TRBV29-1; CDR3 protein: CSVEAQIGVGAFF; CDR3 DNA: TGCAGCGTTGAGGCCCAAATTGGGGTGGGGGCTTTCTTT
clone size: NA; D gene: NA; J gene: TRBJ1-5; V gene: TRBV19; CDR3 protein: CASSITGYNQPQHF; CDR3 DNA: TGTGCCAGTAGTATAACAGGGTACAATCAGCCCCAGCATTTT
clone size: NA; D gene: TRBD1; J gene: TRBJ2-7; V gene: TRBV10-2; CDR3 protein: CASSPGTAVYEQYF; CDR3 DNA: TGCGCCAGCAGCCCCGGGACAGCGGTCTACGAGCAGTACTTC
clone size: once; D gene: NA; J gene: TRBJ2-7; V gene: TRBV28; CDR3 protein: CASSNLGIDRYEQYF; CDR3 DNA: TGTGCCAGCAGTAATTTAGGCATAGACCGTTACGAGCAGTACTTC
clone size: NA; D gene: NA; J gene: TRBJ2-3; V gene: TRBV29-1; CDR3 protein: CSVILSTDTQYF; CDR3 DNA: TGCAGCGTCATTCTAAGCACAGATACGCAGTATTTT
clone size: NA; D gene: NA; J gene: TRBJ2-3; V gene: TRBV10-3; CDR3 protein: CAISESTGTQYF; CDR3 DNA: TGTGCCATCAGTGAGTCGACAGGTACGCAGTATTTT
clone size: NA; D gene: NA; J gene: TRBJ2-1; V gene: TRBV18; CDR3 protein: CASSPRTAAYNEQFF; CDR3 DNA: TGTGCCAGCTCACCCCGGACCGCGGCTTATAATGAGCAGTTCTTC
clone size: few; D gene: NA; J gene: TRBJ2-3; V gene: TRBV7-6; CDR3 protein: CASSLAGGTDTQYF; CDR3 DNA: TGTGCCAGCAGCTTAGCGGGGGGAACAGATACGCAGTATTTT
clone size: NA; D gene: TRBD1; J gene: TRBJ2-7; V gene: TRBV7-2; CDR3 protein: CASSLGDRRYEQYF; CDR3 DNA: TGTGCCAGCAGCTTAGGGGACAGGCGGTACGAGCAGTACTTC
clone size: few; D gene: NA; J gene: TRBJ1-2; V gene: TRBV6-1; CDR3 protein: CASSEGLEGIYTF; CDR3 DNA: TGTGCCAGCAGTGAAGGCTTGGAGGGGATCTACACCTTC
clone size: few; D gene: NA; J gene: TRBJ2-3; V gene: TRBV7-3; CDR3 protein: CASRLGASSTDTQYF; CDR3 DNA: TGTGCCAGCAGACTAGGCGCCTCTAGCACAGATACGCAGTATTTT
clone size: NA; D gene: TRBD2; J gene: TRBJ2-7; V gene: TRBV7-2; CDR3 protein: CASSPRLAGNYEQYF; CDR3 DNA: TGTGCCAGCAGCCCACGACTAGCGGGAAACTACGAGCAGTACTTC
clone size: NA; D gene: NA; J gene: TRBJ1-4; V gene: TRBV20-1; CDR3 protein: CSAGGVWQGIF; CDR3 DNA: TGCAGTGCTGGGGGCGTTTGGCAGGGGATTTTT
clone size: NA; D gene: NA; J gene: TRBJ1-1; V gene: TRBV7-9; CDR3 protein: CASSQPENTEALF; CDR3 DNA: TGTGCCAGCAGCCAACCGGAGAACACTGAAGCTCTCTTT
clone size: NA; D gene: NA; J gene: TRBJ1-1; V gene: TRBV11-3; CDR3 protein: CASSSSSGGTTEAFF; CDR3 DNA: TGTGCCAGCAGCTCTTCCTCCGGGGGAACCACTGAAGCTTTCTTT
clone size: NA; D gene: NA; J gene: TRBJ2-7; V gene: TRBV28; CDR3 protein: CASSRLEQYF; CDR3 DNA: TGTGCCAGCAGTCGGCTCGAGCAGTACTTC
clone size: NA; D gene: NA; J gene: TRBJ1-2; V gene: TRBV19; CDR3 protein: CASTPLDGYWGYTF; CDR3 DNA: TGTGCCAGTACCCCTCTGGACGGGTACTGGGGCTACACCTTC
clone size: NA; D gene: TRBD1; J gene: TRBJ2-7; V gene: TRBV29-1; CDR3 protein: CSVTRTGRSYEQYF; CDR3 DNA: TGCAGCGTGACCAGGACAGGGAGGTCCTACGAGCAGTACTTC
clone size: NA; D gene: NA; J gene: TRBJ2-3; V gene: TRBV28; CDR3 protein: CASSRAIGGTDTQYF; CDR3 DNA: TGTGCCAGCAGTCGGGCTATTGGGGGCACAGATACGCAGTATTTT
clone size: NA; D gene: TRBD2; J gene: TRBJ2-1; V gene: TRBV7-8; CDR3 protein: CASSQEGTRRGNEQFF; CDR3 DNA: TGTGCCAGCAGCCAAGAAGGGACTAGGAGGGGCAATGAGCAGTTCTTC
clone size: NA; D gene: NA; J gene: TRBJ1-1; V gene: TRBV25-1; CDR3 protein: CASRPVGTEAFF; CDR3 DNA: TGTGCCAGCAGGCCCGTCGGGACTGAAGCTTTCTTT
clone size: NA; D gene: NA; J gene: TRBJ1-1; V gene: TRBV28; CDR3 protein: CASSFYFPNEAFF; CDR3 DNA: TGTGCCAGCAGTTTTTACTTCCCCAATGAAGCTTTCTTT
clone size: NA; D gene: NA; J gene: TRBJ2-7; V gene: TRBV28; CDR3 protein: CASSVSPGYEQYF; CDR3 DNA: TGTGCCAGCAGTGTTTCTCCAGGGTACGAGCAGTACTTC
clone size: few; D gene: NA; J gene: TRBJ2-1; V gene: TRBV7-2; CDR3 protein: CASSPGVHYNEQFF; CDR3 DNA: TGTGCCAGCAGCCCAGGGGTCCACTACAATGAGCAGTTCTTC
clone size: NA; D gene: NA; J gene: TRBJ1-3; V gene: TRBV27; CDR3 protein: CASSWAEGTSGNTIYF; CDR3 DNA: TGTGCCAGCAGTTGGGCCGAGGGTACTTCTGGAAACACCATATATTTT
clone size: NA; D gene: NA; J gene: TRBJ1-2; V gene: TRBV4-2; CDR3 protein: CASREDGNYGYTF; CDR3 DNA: TGTGCCAGCAGGGAGGACGGGAACTATGGCTACACCTTC
clone size: NA; D gene: TRBD1; J gene: TRBJ2-2; V gene: TRBV9; CDR3 protein: CASRLRDSTGELFF; CDR3 DNA: TGTGCCAGCAGGTTACGGGACAGCACCGGGGAGCTGTTTTTT
clone size: NA; D gene: TRBD1; J gene: TRBJ1-2; V gene: TRBV4-2; CDR3 protein: CASNGDGGPRGQANYGYTF; CDR3 DNA: TGTGCCAGCAATGGGGACGGAGGGCCGAGGGGGCAAGCTAACTATGGCTACACCTTC
clone size: NA; D gene: NA; J gene: TRBJ1-4; V gene: TRBV5-1; CDR3 protein: CASSLYGATNEKLFF; CDR3 DNA: TGCGCCAGCAGCTTATATGGAGCAACTAATGAAAAACTGTTTTTT
clone size: NA; D gene: NA; J gene: TRBJ1-1; V gene: TRBV7-9; CDR3 protein: CASSLAGRVIMNTEAFF; CDR3 DNA: TGTGCCAGCAGCTTAGCAGGAAGGGTGATAATGAACACTGAAGCTTTCTTT
clone size: NA; D gene: NA; J gene: TRBJ2-1; V gene: TRBV7-3; CDR3 protein: CASRPSLRGEQFF; CDR3 DNA: TGTGCCAGCAGACCTAGTCTCCGTGGTGAGCAGTTCTTC
clone size: few; D gene: NA; J gene: TRBJ1-3; V gene: TRBV28; CDR3 protein: CASSPPRGRGNTIYF; CDR3 DNA: TGTGCCAGCAGTCCCCCCCGAGGGCGAGGAAACACCATATATTTT
clone size: NA; D gene: TRBD2; J gene: TRBJ2-7; V gene: TRBV5-1; CDR3 protein: CASSSEGTSGGSENF; CDR3 DNA: TGCGCCAGCAGCAGTGAAGGGACTAGCGGGGGCAGCGAGAACTTC
clone size: NA; D gene: NA; J gene: TRBJ2-1; V gene: TRBV11-2; CDR3 protein: CASSLRVTGSYNEQFF; CDR3 DNA: TGTGCCAGCAGCTTGAGGGTAACGGGCTCCTACAATGAGCAGTTCTTC
clone size: NA; D gene: TRBD1; J gene: TRBJ2-7; V gene: TRBV30; CDR3 protein: CACEKTGKYEQYF; CDR3 DNA: TGTGCCTGCGAGAAGACAGGGAAATACGAGCAGTACTTC
clone size: NA; D gene: NA; J gene: TRBJ2-1; V gene: TRBV19; CDR3 protein: CASSSSAYNEQFF; CDR3 DNA: TGTGCCAGTAGTAGTTCCGCCTACAATGAGCAGTTCTTC
clone size: NA; D gene: NA; J gene: TRBJ2-1; V gene: TRBV15; CDR3 protein: CATSRFLPGGALSYNEQFF; CDR3 DNA: TGTGCCACCAGCAGATTTTTGCCCGGCGGAGCCCTCTCCTACAATGAGCAGTTCTTC
clone size: NA; D gene: TRBD2; J gene: TRBJ2-1; V gene: TRBV7-3; CDR3 protein: CASSATSGSYNEQFF; CDR3 DNA: TGTGCCAGCAGCGCCACTAGCGGGAGCTACAATGAGCAGTTCTTC
clone size: NA; D gene: NA; J gene: TRBJ2-3; V gene: TRBV2; CDR3 protein: CASSFSSDTQYF; CDR3 DNA: TGTGCCAGCAGTTTTTCATCGGATACGCAGTATTTT
clone size: NA; D gene: TRBD1; J gene: TRBJ1-3; V gene: TRBV10-3; CDR3 protein: CAISERTGESGNTIYF; CDR3 DNA: TGTGCCATCAGTGAGCGGACAGGGGAGTCCGGAAACACCATATATTTT